This TCR beta chain was sequenced during a study of cytomegalovirus exposure and HLA in healthy donors. Study outcomes and limitations: A link between a missense DCLRE1C variant and TCR beta V- and J-gene trimming emerged from a later analysis.

The PCR ran on 60 Vbeta and 13 Jbeta primers. Data came from immunoSEQ multiplex PCR; TCRdb stores just in-frame clones and leaves some out. The sample has 85,000 to 130,000 clones; 79% are singletons. V was clipped by 2 bases and J by 4 bases, with 15 bases between them. Germline loops: CDR1 LGHNA, CDR2 YNFKEQ. The CDR3 extends over 15 amino acids. At the time of sampling, donors were nominally healthy, though unrecorded immune exposures were likely. Details on this clone: Its specificity is unknown.

The J gene is TRBJ2-7, the V gene TRBV4-2, with D perhaps TRBD2 (6 bases). The TCR originated in a female donor in good health and CMV-seropositive. Specimen: PBMCs. CDR3 DNA: TGTGCCAGCAGCCAACCCATAGCGGCCCCATACGAGCAGTACTTC. Translation gives CASSQPIAAPYEQYF.